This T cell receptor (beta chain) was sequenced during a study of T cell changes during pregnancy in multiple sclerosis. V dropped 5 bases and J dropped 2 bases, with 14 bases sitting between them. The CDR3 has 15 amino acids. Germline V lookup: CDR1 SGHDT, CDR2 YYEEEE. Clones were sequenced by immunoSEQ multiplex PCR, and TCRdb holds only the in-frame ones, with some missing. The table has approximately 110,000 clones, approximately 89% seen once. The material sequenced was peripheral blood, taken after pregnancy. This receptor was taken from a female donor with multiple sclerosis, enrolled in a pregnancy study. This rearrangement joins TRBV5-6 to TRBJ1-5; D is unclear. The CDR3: CASSGGSRRNQPQHF. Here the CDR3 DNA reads TGTGCCAGCAGTGGCGGGAGTCGTCGCAATCAGCCCCAGCATTTT.